This is a list of T cell receptor beta chains from one sample in a study of blood T cell repertoires in COVID-19. Profiling relied on immunoSEQ multiplex PCR, and the TCRdb table lists in-frame clones only, not all of them. The data contain approximately 200,000 clones, less than 90% of them singletons. The sequenced sample was peripheral blood. The receptors come from a woman aged 50 to 60 with acute or convalescent COVID-19. Each CDR3 is given with its conserved first and last residue. The order of the fields is clone size, V gene, D gene, J gene, CDR3 protein, CDR3 DNA. The D gene is left open where the match is weak. Expanded clones get a size class; other rows say once, few or many, or leave the size out.

-,TRBV2,-,TRBJ2-1,CASSRYGDNEQFF,TGTGCCAGCAGTAGATACGGAGACAATGAGCAGTTCTTC
-,TRBV5-6,-,TRBJ2-7,CASSFQVPYEQYF,TGTGCCAGCAGCTTCCAGGTCCCCTACGAGCAGTACTTC
-,TRBV27,-,TRBJ1-5,CASSLRGPAFNQPQHF,TGTGCCAGCAGTTTAAGGGGCCCGGCTTTCAATCAGCCCCAGCATTTT
-,TRBV25-1,-,TRBJ2-2,CASSEPTNTGELFF,TGTGCCAGCAGTGAACCCACGAACACCGGGGAGCTGTTTTTT
once,TRBV9,TRBD2,TRBJ2-1,CASSVGTSGGWNEQFF,TGTGCCAGCAGCGTAGGGACTAGCGGAGGCTGGAATGAGCAGTTCTTC
-,TRBV6-5,TRBD1,TRBJ1-1,CASSLRDRGQEAFF,TGTGCCAGCAGTCTCCGGGACAGGGGCCAGGAAGCTTTCTTT
-,TRBV9,TRBD2,TRBJ2-2,CASSVVGGGPGELFF,TGTGCCAGCAGCGTAGTCGGGGGGGGCCCCGGGGAGCTGTTTTTT
-,TRBV30,-,TRBJ2-5,CAWSVGGQETQYF,TGTGCCTGGAGTGTCGGCGGACAAGAGACCCAGTACTTC
-,TRBV6-2/TRBV6-3,-,TRBJ2-1,CASSFTGFPGNEQFF,TGTGCCAGCAGTTTTACAGGTTTTCCCGGCAATGAGCAGTTCTTC
-,TRBV30,-,TRBJ1-2,CAWRATDGYTF,TGTGCCTGGAGGGCGACTGATGGCTACACCTTC
few,TRBV4-3,TRBD1,TRBJ1-3,CASSQTGQWPGNTIYF,TGCGCCAGCAGCCAGACGGGACAGTGGCCTGGAAACACCATATATTTT
-,TRBV6-2/TRBV6-3,-,TRBJ2-1,CASSRGLVSSYNEQFF,TGTGCCAGCAGTCGGGGACTCGTCAGCTCCTACAATGAGCAGTTCTTC
-,TRBV5-1,-,TRBJ2-3,CASSLLVETFTDTQYF,TGCGCCAGCAGCTTGTTAGTGGAGACCTTCACAGATACGCAGTATTTT
-,TRBV28,TRBD2,TRBJ2-1,CASSPGTSGNNEQFF,TGTGCCAGCAGCCCTGGGACTAGCGGGAACAATGAGCAGTTCTTC
once,TRBV5-1,TRBD1,TRBJ2-2,CASRQRQGNTGELFF,TGCGCCAGCAGACAAAGACAGGGGAACACCGGGGAGCTGTTTTTT
-,TRBV4-3,-,TRBJ1-3,CASSQDFGGAGNTIYF,TGCGCCAGCAGCCAAGATTTTGGGGGGGCGGGAAACACCATATATTTT
-,TRBV7-9,-,TRBJ2-7,CASSSRWGDEQYF,TGTGCCAGCAGCTCTAGGTGGGGCGACGAGCAGTACTTC
once,TRBV6-5,-,TRBJ1-4,CASSSPPQGGEKLFF,TGTGCCAGCAGTTCTCCCCCCCAAGGGGGTGAAAAACTGTTTTTT
-,TRBV6-5,-,TRBJ2-7,CASSLTQRYEQYF,TGTGCCAGCAGTCTGACACAACGCTACGAGCAGTACTTC
-,TRBV5-1,TRBD1,TRBJ2-5,CASRPQGFGETQYF,TGCGCCAGCAGACCACAGGGGTTCGGAGAGACCCAGTACTTC
-,TRBV6-1,-,TRBJ2-7,CASMGRLGGHEQYF,TGTGCCAGCATGGGGAGGTTGGGGGGGCACGAGCAGTACTTC
once,TRBV19,TRBD1,TRBJ1-6,CASSDRGSISPLHF,TGTGCCAGTAGCGACAGGGGAAGTATTTCACCCCTCCACTTT